This T cell receptor beta chain was recovered during a study of blood T cell repertoires in COVID-19. With 2 bases clipped from V and 2 bases from J, the junction kept 10 bases outside the gene matches. This CDR3 contains 17 residues. The germline CDR1 and CDR2 sequences are KGHSH and LQKENI. In the authors' workflow: Cell counts per sample came from amplifying reference gene primers. Assay: immunoSEQ multiplex PCR; the TCRdb copy retains only in-frame clones and omits some. The V and J calls and the clone size are those of that table, but D and trimming were determined from the DNA. The sample has 250,000 to 350,000 clones; just over 90% are singletons.

Material: peripheral blood. The sequence was obtained from a woman in her 30s with COVID-19, enrolled during active disease. The gene calls are TRBV18 and TRBJ2-7; 9 positions match TRBD1. The CDR3 DNA sequence: TGTGCCAGCTCACCAAGAGCCGGGACAGGGCTAACCTACGAGCAGTACTTC. Protein product: CASSPRAGTGLTYEQYF.